This TCR beta chain was sequenced for a study of early T cells in non-severe SARS-CoV-2 infection (dated by TCRdb to the early 2020s). With respect to the entire study: Because TCR sequencing was done on bulk RNA from unsorted whole blood, the alpha and beta chains could not be paired. Summary of the overall study and its limitations: VDJdb matching was skewed toward anti-spike CD8 responses and likely underestimated virus-specific expansions by missing private and CD4 specificities.

This was a case-control study nested in a cohort of healthcare workers in London, UK, who had nasopharyngeal swab PCR tests and blood samples taken every week. Healthcare workers were recruited during the week of the UK lockdown, between 23 and 31 March 2020, and followed weekly for up to about 16 weeks. Including the terminal cysteine and phenylalanine, the CDR3 comprises 16 residues. Left in the record is the CDR3 DNA by itself, 48 bases read in frame from the first base. Taken from the germline V gene, the CDR1 and CDR2 loops are ENHRY and SYGVKD. Deletion took 7 bases off V and 5 bases off J, with a span of 21 bases between the germline ends. Worth noting for this clonotype: Its specific antigen is unknown. No base quality values were provided; no much bigger clone lies one nucleotide off.

Library preparation was by 5' RACE. TCRdb shows the sequencer as NextSeq 500. In the TCR library protocol, unique molecular identifiers were attached to individual cDNA molecules to correct for PCR bias and sequencing error. Both TCR alpha and beta chains were sequenced, and tight co-correlation was observed between alpha and beta sequence abundances in each sample. Per the authors' processing: Decombinator V4 was used to perform V gene, J gene and CDR3 annotation of TCR sequences. TCRs were defined as expanded if a significant change between any two time points was detected under a Poisson model with p below 0.0001. TCR abundances were normalised to the total number of TCRs sequenced per sample and were expressed as counts per million. TRAV1-2 paired with TRAJ12, TRAJ20 or TRAJ33 defined MAIT TCRs, while TRAV10 paired with TRAJ18 defined iNKT TCRs. VDJdb, accessed 1 November 2021, was searched for CMV, EBV and SARS-CoV-2 annotated TCRs, excluding TCRs annotated for multiple antigens. The public sequencing data were trimmed at Q25 with fastp and processed into clonotypes with MiXCR by TCRdb, which kept only in-frame beta chains. Identical CDR3 protein sequences are pooled into one entry, listed with their most common genes and DNA. These V and J calls originate from TCRdb's pipeline instead of the authors' own analysis. Recorded for this sample are tens of thousands of distinct CDR3 sequences; roughly an eighth of them occurred a single time. The top ten clonotypes cover about 6.5% of the sample.

This receptor was obtained from an adult who was a healthcare worker with PCR-confirmed SARS-CoV-2 infection or an uninfected control (not recorded which). The chain links TRBV10-3 with TRBJ2-1; the D segment could be TRBD2, given 6 matching bases. Source material: whole blood. At the DNA level, the sequence is TGTGCCATCACCGGTACCGCGAACGGACTAAACAATGAGCAGTTCTTC. The resulting protein is CAITGTANGLNNEQFF.